One sample yielded the 27 T cell receptor beta chains listed below, sequenced in a study of cytomegalovirus exposure and HLA in healthy donors. Both 60 Vbeta primers and 13 Jbeta primers went into the PCR. TCRdb's copy holds only in-frame clones and misses some; the assay was immunoSEQ multiplex PCR. The sample contains 150,000 to 200,000 clones, approximately 80% of which appear only once. The sample comprised PBMCs. The receptors were sampled from a woman in her 30s in good health and CMV-seropositive.

This chain links TRBV7-2 with TRBJ2-7, with a weak D call TRBD1 (6 bases). The CDR3 is 14 amino acids. Looked up from germline, CDR1 is SGHTA and CDR2 is FQGNSA. V lost 7 bases and J 0 bases, leaving 13 bases between the germline ends. The CDR3 here is CASTSNRASYEQYF. As DNA, the CDR3 is TGTGCCAGCACTTCCAACAGGGCCTCCTACGAGCAGTACTTC.

The genes are TRBV19 and TRBJ2-6; tentatively, D is TRBD2 (6 bases). The length of the CDR3 is 15 residues. In germline, CDR1 is LNHDA, CDR2 SQIVND (reference sequence). V was trimmed by 1 base and J by 8 bases, leaving 12 bases between them. The CDR3, as DNA: TGTGCCAGTAGTATAGTGTTGGGGGGTCCCAACGTCCTGACTTTC. Amino acid sequence: CASSIVLGGPNVLTF.

This chain uses TRBV10-3 with TRBJ2-7, with TRBD1 matching 9 bases. The germline gives CDR1 ENHRY, CDR2 SYGVKD. J was trimmed by 3 bases and V by 4 bases; bases with no gene match: 1. CDR3 length: 13 amino acids. CDR3 in amino acids: CAISGGQGYEQYF. The CDR3 DNA is TGTGCCATCAGTGGGGGACAGGGCTACGAGCAGTACTTC.

J is TRBJ2-7 and V is TRBV6-5; 11 nucleotides line up with TRBD1. Germline V lookup: CDR1 MNHEY, CDR2 SVGAGI. This CDR3 contains 14 residues. J was trimmed by 6 bases and V by 6 bases; bases with no gene match: 7. The DNA for the CDR3 is TGTGCCAGCAGCGCCGGGACAGGGGGAGCCGAGCAGTACTTC. Its translation is CASSAGTGGAEQYF.

The rearrangement joins TRBV19 to TRBJ2-1; D may be TRBD2 (6 bases). Germline-derived CDR1 and CDR2 are LNHDA and SQIVND (reference sequence). This CDR3 has 16 residues. The V and J ends lost 10 bases and 0 bases respectively, with 19 bases between them. Written as DNA, the CDR3 is TGTGCCACCAGTTCGGGCGGAGGGGACTCCTACAATGAGCAGTTCTTC. As protein: CATSSGGGDSYNEQFF.

The chain is built from TRBV4-3 and TRBJ1-2; TRBD1 might be the D (5 bases). The CDR3 totals 15 residues. Germline V gives CDR1 LGHNA, CDR2 YSLEER. V lost 1 base to trimming and J lost 6 bases, with 15 bases between them. The DNA for the CDR3 is TGCGCCAGCAGCCAAGGGGCTTCAGGGCTGGATGGCTACACCTTC. Translation: CASSQGASGLDGYTF.

Here the CDR3 reads CASSLGTVLLGEQYF. CDR3 nucleotide sequence: TGCGCCAGCAGCTTGGGGACAGTCCTTTTGGGGGAGCAGTACTTC. The chain joins TRBV5-1 to TRBJ2-7; D is perhaps TRBD1 (6 bases). This CDR3 has 15 residues. V was cut by 0 bases and J by 7 bases, with 17 bases left in between. Germline CDR1 is SGHRS and CDR2 is YFSETQ.

The chain uses TRBV14 and TRBJ1-4, with a weak D call TRBD1 (5 bases). The CDR3 runs 16 residues. The V gene's germline CDR1 is SGHDN and CDR2 FVKESK. The V end lost 0 bases, the J end lost 0 bases, and 8 bases lay between the germline ends. CDR3 DNA: TGTGCCAGCAGCCAAGAAGGGGCTGCAACTAATGAAAAACTGTTTTTT. Translating it yields CASSQEGAATNEKLFF.

J is TRBJ2-7 and V is TRBV6-1, with 9 nucleotides matching TRBD1. V dropped 4 bases and J dropped 4; count of bases not matched to a gene: 17. Germline assignment: CDR1 MNHNS and CDR2 SASEGT. The CDR3 is 18 amino acids. The CDR3 loop reads CASSAPGQGVVVTYEQYF. The CDR3 DNA sequence: TGTGCCAGCAGTGCACCGGGACAGGGAGTTGTCGTAACATACGAGCAGTACTTC.

J is TRBJ2-1 and V is TRBV5-8, with D maybe TRBD2 (5 bases). The V gene lost 9 bases and the J gene lost 3 bases, with 10 bases spanning the gap. Germline V CDR1 and CDR2: SGHTS, YDEGEE. The length of the CDR3 is 12 residues. The CDR3 here is CANADFYNEQFF. The CDR3 DNA is TGTGCCAATGCGGACTTCTACAATGAGCAGTTCTTC.

The V call is TRBV5-1, the J call TRBJ2-1, with a tentative D call TRBD2 (6 bases). V shed 1 base and J shed 7 bases, with 12 bases lying between them. The CDR3 has 14 amino acids. Germline V gene sequence: CDR1 SGHRS, CDR2 YFSETQ. Here the CDR3 DNA reads TGCGCCAGCAGCTTGTGGGACTCAGGGAATGAGCAGTTCTTC. Protein sequence: CASSLWDSGNEQFF.

The chain has TRBV5-1 and TRBJ2-5; a weak D match, TRBD1 (5 bases). Trimming shortened V by 3 bases and J by 5 bases, and 11 bases separated the two germline ends. This CDR3 is 13 amino acids long. CDR1 is SGHRS, CDR2 YFSETQ, per germline. The CDR3 nucleotides read TGCGCCAGCAGCTGGCAGGGTGGCGAGACCCAGTACTTC. Translation: CASSWQGGETQYF.

J is TRBJ2-7 and V is TRBV6-1; 10 positions match TRBD2. There are 15 residues in the CDR3. The V gene end was trimmed by 3 bases and the J gene end by 7 bases; junction bases not matched to a gene: 9. Germline lookup yields CDR1 MNHNS and CDR2 SASEGT. CDR3 DNA: TGTGCCAGCAGTGAGTCAGCGGGAGGGCGTCGAGAGCAGTACTTC. Its protein product is CASSESAGGRREQYF.

The rearrangement uses TRBV11-2 and TRBJ1-2, with D possibly matching TRBD1 (5 bases). Germline CDR1 is SGHAT and CDR2 is FQNNGV. V lost 1 base and J 8 bases, leaving 14 bases between the germline ends. CDR3 length: 14 amino acids. The CDR3 region is CASSLANRLFGYTF. The CDR3 bases are TGTGCCAGCAGCTTAGCCAACAGGCTCTTCGGCTACACCTTC.

J is TRBJ1-4 and V is TRBV25-1; weak D call: TRBD1 (6 bases). This CDR3 has 15 amino acids. The germline gives CDR1 MGHDK, CDR2 SYGVNS. V lost 4 bases to trimming and J lost 7 bases, with 16 bases between them. The CDR3 here is CASSVDLRGSEKLFF. CDR3 DNA sequence: TGTGCCAGCAGTGTTGATCTTAGGGGGAGTGAAAAACTGTTTTTT.

This clone has just a few counts. The V gene is TRBV7-9, the J gene TRBJ1-1; the D is unclear. CDR3 size: 12 residues. The germline gives CDR1 SEHNR, CDR2 FQNEAQ (reference sequence). V dropped 7 bases and J dropped 3 bases, with 9 bases sitting between them. The CDR3 DNA reads TGTGCCAGCACGCTCGGGGACACTGAAGCTTTCTTT. Its protein is CASTLGDTEAFF.

This chain connects TRBV6-5 to TRBJ1-2; D is ambiguous. CDR1 is MNHEY, CDR2 SVGAGI, per germline. V was trimmed by 0 bases and J by 3 bases, leaving 5 bases between them. The CDR3 runs to 13 residues. The CDR3 reads CASSYSPDYGYTF. CDR3 DNA: TGTGCCAGCAGTTACTCGCCGGACTATGGCTACACCTTC.

The V and J genes are TRBV6-5 and TRBJ1-1, with D perhaps TRBD1 (5 bases). The V gene's germline CDR1 is MNHEY and CDR2 SVGAGI. This CDR3 is built from 15 residues. V was cut by 6 bases and J by 5 bases, with 19 bases left in between. The CDR3 reads CASRALDKKITEAFF. The DNA for the CDR3 is TGTGCCAGCAGAGCTTTGGACAAGAAAATAACTGAAGCTTTCTTT.

As regards this clone: The junction differs from germline at one of its ends, possibly a read error. The chain is built from TRBV7-9 and TRBJ2-5, with D perhaps TRBD1 (5 bases). The CDR3 spans 15 residues. The germline V gene has CDR1 SEHNR and CDR2 FQNEAQ (reference sequence). CDR3 nucleotides: TGTGCCGGCAGCTTAAAGCAGGGCGTTTTCGAGACCCAGTACTTC. It specifies CAGSLKQGVFETQYF. The full variable domain, rest sourced from reference TRBV7-9 and TRBJ2-5, is DTGVSQNPRHKITKRGQNVTFRCDPISEHNRLYWYRQTLGQGPEFLTYFQNEAQLEKSRLLSDRFSAERPKGSFSTLEIQRTEQGDSAMYLCAGSLKQGVFETQYFGPGTRLLVL.

This CDR3 is CASSLYLGDWTGAYEQYF. In DNA, the CDR3 is TGTGCCAGCAGTTTATATCTGGGGGACTGGACAGGAGCCTACGAGCAGTACTTC. This sequence joins TRBV27 and TRBJ2-7; D might be TRBD1 (7 bases). Germline values: CDR1 MNHEY, CDR2 SMNVEV (reference sequence). Trimming left V 1 base short and J 2 bases short, with 21 bases between. The CDR3 has 18 residues.

This clone was counted between two and nine times. The chain is built from TRBV7-2 and TRBJ2-5, with D possibly TRBD1 on 5 matching bases. Per the germline V gene, CDR1 is SGHTA and CDR2 is FQGNSA. V lost 5 bases, J lost 4 bases, and 14 bases lay in between. There are 14 residues in the CDR3. The CDR3 DNA is TGTGCCAGCAGCCCTGGGGCAGGGTTAGAGACCCAGTACTTC. Encoded protein: CASSPGAGLETQYF.

The rearrangement joins TRBV6-1 to TRBJ1-4; D ambiguous. The CDR3 runs 12 residues. The V and J ends lost 4 bases and 7 bases respectively, with 7 bases between them. Germline assignment: CDR1 MNHNS and CDR2 SASEGT. CDR3 DNA sequence: TGTGCCAGCAGTGCGAGTACTGAAAAACTGTTTTTT. Its translation: CASSASTEKLFF.

The rearrangement uses TRBV19 and TRBJ2-5, with TRBD1 matching over 8 bases. The CDR3 covers 16 residues. With 5 bases clipped from V and 5 bases from J, the junction kept 13 bases outside the gene matches. Germline V gives CDR1 LNHDA, CDR2 SQIVND (reference sequence). The CDR3, as DNA: TGTGCCAGTAGTCTAGGACAGGGCGGCGGTTTGGAGACCCAGTACTTC. Protein sequence: CASSLGQGGGLETQYF.

The V and J genes are TRBV28 and TRBJ2-7, with 9 positions matching TRBD2. There are 16 residues in the CDR3. The V gene's germline CDR1 is MDHEN and CDR2 SYDVKM. Trimming took 4 bases from V and 0 from J; bases not matched to a gene: 7. CDR3 loop: CASSWGGRAGSYEQYF. Here the CDR3 DNA reads TGTGCCAGCAGTTGGGGCGGGAGGGCCGGCTCCTACGAGCAGTACTTC.

The J gene is TRBJ2-5, the V gene TRBV5-4; D is possibly TRBD1 (6 bases). The CDR3 consists of 18 residues. V gave up 0 bases and J gave up 2 bases, with 20 bases separating them. Germline-derived CDR1 and CDR2 are SGHNT and YYREEE (reference sequence). The CDR3 DNA sequence: TGTGCCAGCAGCTTGGGAATCCGGGCAGGGGATTTGCAAGAGACCCAGTACTTC. Its translation is CASSLGIRAGDLQETQYF.

The chain has TRBV4-1 and TRBJ1-1; D might be TRBD1 (6 bases). V was trimmed by 5 bases and J by 3 bases, leaving 13 bases between them. The germline gives CDR1 MGHRA, CDR2 YSYEKL. This CDR3 region has 14 residues. CDR3 protein: CASSNHRVDTEAFF. The CDR3 nucleotides are TGCGCCAGCAGCAACCACAGGGTAGACACTGAAGCTTTCTTT.

This clone was recorded once. CDR3 sequence reads: CASSGPDRGTGNTIYF. CDR3 DNA sequence: TGTGCCAGCAGTGGCCCGGACAGGGGTACTGGAAACACCATATATTTT. The chain joins TRBV6-1 to TRBJ1-3; 9 bases align to TRBD1. The CDR3 is 16 residues long. The germline CDR1 and CDR2 sequences are MNHNS and SASEGT. The J segment lost 2 bases and the V segment lost 4 bases, leaving 6 bases of the junction unmatched.